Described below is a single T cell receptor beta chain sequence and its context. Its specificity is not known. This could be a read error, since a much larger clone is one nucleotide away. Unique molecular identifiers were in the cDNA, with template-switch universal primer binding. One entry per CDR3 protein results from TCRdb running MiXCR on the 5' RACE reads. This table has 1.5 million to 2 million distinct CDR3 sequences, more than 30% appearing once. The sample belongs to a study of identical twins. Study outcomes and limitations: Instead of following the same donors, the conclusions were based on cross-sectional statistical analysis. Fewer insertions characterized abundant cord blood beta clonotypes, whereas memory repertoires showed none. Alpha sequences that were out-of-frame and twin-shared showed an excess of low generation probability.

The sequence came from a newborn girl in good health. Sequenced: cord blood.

The CDR3 region has the DNA TGCGCCAGCACCCTCTACGAGCAGTTCTTC. Encoded protein: CASTLYEQFF. J is TRBJ2-1 and V is TRBV5-1; D call uncertain. V dropped 6 bases and J dropped 10 bases, with 8 bases sitting between them. This CDR3 spans 10 amino acids. The germline V gene has CDR1 SGHRS and CDR2 YFSETQ.